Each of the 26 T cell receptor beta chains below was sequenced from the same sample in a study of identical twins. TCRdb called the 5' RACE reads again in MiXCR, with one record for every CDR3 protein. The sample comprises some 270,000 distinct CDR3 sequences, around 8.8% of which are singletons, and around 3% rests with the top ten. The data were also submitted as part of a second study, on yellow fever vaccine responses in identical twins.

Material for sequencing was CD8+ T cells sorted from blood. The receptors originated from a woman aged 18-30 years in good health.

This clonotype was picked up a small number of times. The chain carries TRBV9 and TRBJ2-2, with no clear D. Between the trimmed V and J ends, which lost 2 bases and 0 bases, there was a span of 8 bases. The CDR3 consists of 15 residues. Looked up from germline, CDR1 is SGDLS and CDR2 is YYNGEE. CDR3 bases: TGTGCCAGCAGCGTGGCCAGACCGAACACCGGGGAGCTGTTTTTT. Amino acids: CASSVARPNTGELFF.

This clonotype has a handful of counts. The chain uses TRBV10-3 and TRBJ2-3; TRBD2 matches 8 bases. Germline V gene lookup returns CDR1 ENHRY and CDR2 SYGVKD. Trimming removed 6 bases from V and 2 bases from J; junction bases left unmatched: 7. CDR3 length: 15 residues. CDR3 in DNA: TGTGCCATCAGCCAGGGACTAGGGGACACAGATACGCAGTATTTT. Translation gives CAISQGLGDTDTQYF.

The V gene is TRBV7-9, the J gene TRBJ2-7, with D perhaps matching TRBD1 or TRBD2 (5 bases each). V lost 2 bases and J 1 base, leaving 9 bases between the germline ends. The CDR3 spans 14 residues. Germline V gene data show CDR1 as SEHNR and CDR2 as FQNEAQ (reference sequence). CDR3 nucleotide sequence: TGTGCCAGCAGCTTAAAGGGGAGATCCTACGAGCAGTACTTC. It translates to CASSLKGRSYEQYF.

The chain's CDR3 is CASTGASYEQYF. The CDR3 DNA is TGCGCCAGCACCGGGGCGTCCTACGAGCAGTACTTC. The chain has TRBV5-1 and TRBJ2-7; either TRBD1 or TRBD2 may fit D (5 bases each). V was pared by 6 bases and J by 1 base, with 8 bases between. Looked up from germline, CDR1 is SGHRS and CDR2 is YFSETQ. This CDR3 comprises 12 residues. The full variable domain, with the rest looked up from reference TRBV5-1 and TRBJ2-7, is KAGVTQTPRYLIKTRGQQVTLSCSPISGHRSVSWYQQTPGQGLQFLFEYFSETQRNKGNFPGRFSGRQFSNSRSEMNVSTLELGDSALYLCASTGASYEQYFGPGTRLTVT.

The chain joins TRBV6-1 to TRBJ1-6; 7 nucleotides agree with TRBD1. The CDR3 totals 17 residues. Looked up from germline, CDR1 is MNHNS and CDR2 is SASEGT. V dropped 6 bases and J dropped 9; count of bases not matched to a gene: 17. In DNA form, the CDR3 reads TGTGCCAGCAGCCCTATAGGGGTATGGGACAGTACTTCACCCCTCCACTTT. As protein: CASSPIGVWDSTSPLHF.

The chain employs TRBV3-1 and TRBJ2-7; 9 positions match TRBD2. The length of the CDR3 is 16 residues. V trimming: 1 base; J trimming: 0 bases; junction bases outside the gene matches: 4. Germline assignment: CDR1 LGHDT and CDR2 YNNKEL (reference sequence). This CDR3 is CASSQVSSGASYEQYF. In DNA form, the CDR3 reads TGTGCCAGCAGCCAAGTATCTAGCGGGGCCTCCTACGAGCAGTACTTC.

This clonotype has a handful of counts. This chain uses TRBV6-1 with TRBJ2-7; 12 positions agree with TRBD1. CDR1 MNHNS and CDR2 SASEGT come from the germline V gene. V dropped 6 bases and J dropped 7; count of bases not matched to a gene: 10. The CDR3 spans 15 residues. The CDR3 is CASSPSGQGAGEQYF. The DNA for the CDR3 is TGTGCCAGCAGCCCCTCGGGACAGGGGGCTGGAGAGCAGTACTTC.

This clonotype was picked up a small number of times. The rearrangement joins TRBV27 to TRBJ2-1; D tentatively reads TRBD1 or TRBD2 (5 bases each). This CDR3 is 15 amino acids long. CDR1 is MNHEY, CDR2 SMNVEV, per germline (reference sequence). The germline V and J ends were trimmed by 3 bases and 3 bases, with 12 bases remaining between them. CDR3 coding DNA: TGTGCCAGCAGTTTCGGGACCACTAACTACAATGAGCAGTTCTTC. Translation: CASSFGTTNYNEQFF.

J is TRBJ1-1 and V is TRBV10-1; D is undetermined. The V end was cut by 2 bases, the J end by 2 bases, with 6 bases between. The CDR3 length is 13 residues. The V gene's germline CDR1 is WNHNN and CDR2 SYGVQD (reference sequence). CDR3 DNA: TGCGCCAGCAGTGAGGCACTCAACACTGAAGCTTTCTTT. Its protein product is CASSEALNTEAFF.

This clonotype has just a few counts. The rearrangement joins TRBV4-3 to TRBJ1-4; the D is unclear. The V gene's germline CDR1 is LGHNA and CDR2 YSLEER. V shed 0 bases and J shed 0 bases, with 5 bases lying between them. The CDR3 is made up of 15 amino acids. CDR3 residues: CASSQEQTTNEKLFF. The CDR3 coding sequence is TGCGCCAGCAGCCAAGAACAGACAACTAATGAAAAACTGTTTTTT.

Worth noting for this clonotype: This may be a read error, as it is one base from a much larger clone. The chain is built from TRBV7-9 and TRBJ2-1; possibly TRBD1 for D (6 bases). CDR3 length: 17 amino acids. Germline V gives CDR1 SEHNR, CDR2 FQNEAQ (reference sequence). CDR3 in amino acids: CASSAGFRGRSYNEQSF. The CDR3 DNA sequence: TGTGCCAGCAGCGCAGGGTTCAGGGGACGCTCCTACAATGAGCAGTCCTTC.

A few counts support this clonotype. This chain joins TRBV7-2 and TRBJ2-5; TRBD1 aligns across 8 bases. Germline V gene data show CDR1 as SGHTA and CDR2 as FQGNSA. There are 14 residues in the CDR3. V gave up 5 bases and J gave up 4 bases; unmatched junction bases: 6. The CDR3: CASSPGQAPETQYF. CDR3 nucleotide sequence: TGTGCCAGCAGCCCGGGACAGGCCCCAGAGACCCAGTACTTC.

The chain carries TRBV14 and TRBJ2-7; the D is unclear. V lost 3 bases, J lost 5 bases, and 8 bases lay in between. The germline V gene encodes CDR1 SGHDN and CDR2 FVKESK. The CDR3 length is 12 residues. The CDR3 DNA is TGTGCCAGCAGCCACCTCCGGGACGAGCAGTACTTC. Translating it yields CASSHLRDEQYF.

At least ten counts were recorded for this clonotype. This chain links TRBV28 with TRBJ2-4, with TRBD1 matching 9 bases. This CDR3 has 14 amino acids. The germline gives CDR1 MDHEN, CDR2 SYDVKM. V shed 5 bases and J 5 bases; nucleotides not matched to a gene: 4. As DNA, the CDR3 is TGTGCCAGCAGTCCGAGACAGGGGGAAAACATTCAGTACTTC. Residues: CASSPRQGENIQYF.

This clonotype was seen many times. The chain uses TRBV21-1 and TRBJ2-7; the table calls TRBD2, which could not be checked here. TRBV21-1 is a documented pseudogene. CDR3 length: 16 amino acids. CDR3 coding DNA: TGTGCCAGCAGCAGGCGACTAGCGGGAGCCCGCTACGAGCAGTACTTC. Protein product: CASSRRLAGARYEQYF.

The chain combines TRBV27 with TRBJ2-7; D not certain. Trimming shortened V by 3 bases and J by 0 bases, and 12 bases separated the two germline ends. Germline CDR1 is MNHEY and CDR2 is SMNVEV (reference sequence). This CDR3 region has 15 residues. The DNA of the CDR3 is TGTGCCAGCAGTTTTGATCCGGGTCTCTCCTACGAGCAGTACTTC. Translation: CASSFDPGLSYEQYF.

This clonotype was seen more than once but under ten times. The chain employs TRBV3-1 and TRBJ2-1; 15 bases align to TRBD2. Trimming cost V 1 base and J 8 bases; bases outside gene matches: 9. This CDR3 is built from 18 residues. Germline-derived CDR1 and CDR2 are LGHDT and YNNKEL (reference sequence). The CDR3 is CASSQGGTSGGPWDEQFF. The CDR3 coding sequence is TGTGCCAGCAGCCAAGGAGGGACTAGCGGGGGGCCCTGGGATGAGCAGTTCTTC.

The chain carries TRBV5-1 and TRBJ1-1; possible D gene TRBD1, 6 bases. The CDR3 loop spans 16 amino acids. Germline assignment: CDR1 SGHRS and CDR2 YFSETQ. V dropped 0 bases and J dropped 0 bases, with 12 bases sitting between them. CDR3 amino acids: CASSLEGHTVNTEAFF. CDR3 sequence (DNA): TGCGCCAGCAGCTTGGAGGGACACACGGTGAACACTGAAGCTTTCTTT. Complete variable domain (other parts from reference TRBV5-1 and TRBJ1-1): KAGVTQTPRYLIKTRGQQVTLSCSPISGHRSVSWYQQTPGQGLQFLFEYFSETQRNKGNFPGRFSGRQFSNSRSEMNVSTLELGDSALYLCASSLEGHTVNTEAFFGQGTRLTVV.

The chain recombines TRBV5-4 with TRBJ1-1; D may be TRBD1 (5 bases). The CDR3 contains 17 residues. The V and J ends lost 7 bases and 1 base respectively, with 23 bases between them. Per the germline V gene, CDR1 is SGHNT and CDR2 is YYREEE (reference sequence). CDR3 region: CASDYNGTLPPNTEAFF. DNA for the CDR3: TGTGCCAGCGATTATAACGGGACCTTACCCCCGAACACTGAAGCTTTCTTT.

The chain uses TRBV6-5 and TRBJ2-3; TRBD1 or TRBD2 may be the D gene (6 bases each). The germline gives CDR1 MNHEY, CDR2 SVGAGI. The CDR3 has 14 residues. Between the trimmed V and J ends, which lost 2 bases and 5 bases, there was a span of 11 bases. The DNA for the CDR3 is TGTGCCAGCAGTTACAGGGGGGCAAGAGATACGCAGTATTTT. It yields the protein CASSYRGARDTQYF.

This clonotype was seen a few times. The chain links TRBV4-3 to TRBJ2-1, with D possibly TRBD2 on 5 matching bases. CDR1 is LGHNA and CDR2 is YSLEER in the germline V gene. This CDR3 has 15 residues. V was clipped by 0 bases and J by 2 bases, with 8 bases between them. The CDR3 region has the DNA TGCGCCAGCAGCCAAGATGTGGGAGCCTACAATGAGCAGTTCTTC. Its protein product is CASSQDVGAYNEQFF.

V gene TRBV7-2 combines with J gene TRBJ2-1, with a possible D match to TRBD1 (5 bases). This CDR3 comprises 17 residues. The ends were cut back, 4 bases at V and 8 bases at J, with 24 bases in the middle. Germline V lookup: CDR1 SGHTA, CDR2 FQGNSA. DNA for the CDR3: TGTGCCAGCAGCTCCCAGGGTTTTCCATTGGGCCCCGATGAGCAGTTCTTC. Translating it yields CASSSQGFPLGPDEQFF.

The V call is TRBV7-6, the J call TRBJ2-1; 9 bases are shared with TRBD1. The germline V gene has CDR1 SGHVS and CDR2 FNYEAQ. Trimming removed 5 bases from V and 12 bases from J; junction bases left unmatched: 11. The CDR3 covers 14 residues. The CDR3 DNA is TGTGCCAGCAGCCCGGGACAGGGTACAGAGGGGCAGTTCTTC. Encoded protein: CASSPGQGTEGQFF.

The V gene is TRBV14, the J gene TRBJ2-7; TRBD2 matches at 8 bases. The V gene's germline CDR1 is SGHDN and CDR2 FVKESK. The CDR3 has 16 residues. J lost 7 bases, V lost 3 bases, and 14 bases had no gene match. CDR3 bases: TGTGCCAGCAGCCACCCTAAAACGGGAGGGCCCCGAGAGCAGTACTTC. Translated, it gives CASSHPKTGGPREQYF.

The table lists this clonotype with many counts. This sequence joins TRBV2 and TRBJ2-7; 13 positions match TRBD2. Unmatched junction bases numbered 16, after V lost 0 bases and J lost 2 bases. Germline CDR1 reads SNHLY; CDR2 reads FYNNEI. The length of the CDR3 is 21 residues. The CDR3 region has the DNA TGTGCCAGCAGTGAAGCGCTTTATGGGACTAGCGGGGAAACGCCAACCTACGAGCAGTACTTC. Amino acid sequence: CASSEALYGTSGETPTYEQYF.

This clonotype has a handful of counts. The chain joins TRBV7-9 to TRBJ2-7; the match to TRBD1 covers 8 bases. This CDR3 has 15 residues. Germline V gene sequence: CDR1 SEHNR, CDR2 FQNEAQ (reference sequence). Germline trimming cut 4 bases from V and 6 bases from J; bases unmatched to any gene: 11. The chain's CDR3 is CASSSGRGQGSEQYF. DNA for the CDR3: TGTGCCAGCAGCTCAGGTCGCGGACAGGGTAGCGAGCAGTACTTC.